The text below deals with one T cell receptor beta chain. Its antigen is currently unknown. V was clipped by 4 bases and J by 2 bases, with 12 bases between them. The CDR3 covers 14 residues. Looked up from germline, CDR1 is MDHEN and CDR2 is SYDVKM. This record comes from a study of metastatic and nonmetastatic thyroid tumors. Study-wide background: Repertoire comparison spanned blood and tumor or nodule tissue of malignant and benign thyroid patients. Whole-study findings and limits: The reported finding was significantly higher TCR beta diversity in malignant thyroid tumors relative to benign nodules, in blood and tumor.

Authors' methods: Built for papillary thyroid cancer, a distant-metastasis classifier drew on CDR3 differences across clinicopathological groups. TCRdb re-called the PCR reads with MiXCR. These V and J calls derive from TCRdb rather than the authors' analysis. The sample shows roughly 20,000 clones, around 17% of them seen only once. Prior to thyroid surgery, none of the patients had received any treatment. This receptor was obtained from a male donor with papillary thyroid cancer or a benign thyroid nodule (not recorded which). Some clones in this sample may be carry-over from other donors' samples. The chain recombines TRBV28 with TRBJ2-7; D may be TRBD1 or TRBD2 (5 bases each). Sequenced sample: blood. In nucleotides, the CDR3 is TGTGCCAGCAGTTCTCTGGGACCTACCTACGAGCAGTACTTC. It yields the protein CASSSLGPTYEQYF.